The 8 T cell receptor beta chains below come from one sample, sequenced in a study of T cells in Graves' hyperthyroidism and ophthalmopathy. Template material for amplifying TCR beta CDR3 regions consisted of RNA transcripts. TCR CDR3 underwent first-round RT-PCR with the HTBI primer set. TCRdb re-called the multiplex PCR reads with MiXCR, one entry per CDR3 protein. The sample yields around 520,000 distinct CDR3 sequences, around 15% seen once. The sample was blood. The receptors shown here come from a woman aged 40 to 50 with Graves' hyperthyroidism.

This chain links TRBV6-5 with TRBJ1-4; 7 positions agree with TRBD1. The CDR3 extends over 14 amino acids. Per the germline V gene, CDR1 is MNHEY and CDR2 is SVGAGI. The ends lost 4 bases at V and 6 bases at J; junction bases unmatched: 5. CDR3 in DNA: TGTGCCAGCAGTTTGACAGGGATCGATGAAAAACTGTTTTTT. Translated: CASSLTGIDEKLFF.

The sample holds many counts of this clonotype. The chain employs TRBV20-1 and TRBJ2-2; no clear D gene. Germline V gene lookup returns CDR1 DFQATT and CDR2 SNEGSKA (reference sequence). The CDR3 consists of 13 residues. V dropped 2 bases and J dropped 4 bases, with 8 bases sitting between them. The DNA for the CDR3 is TGCAGTGCTAGAATGCCGCTCACCGGGGAGCTGTTTTTT. This encodes CSARMPLTGELFF.

A few counts support this clonotype. The chain is built from TRBV20-1 and TRBJ1-5; TRBD1 aligns across 7 bases. With 3 bases clipped from V and 6 bases from J, the junction kept 11 bases outside the gene matches. From germline, CDR1 is DFQATT and CDR2 SNEGSKA (reference sequence). The CDR3 consists of 15 residues. Here the CDR3 reads CSARPHEGAAQPQHF. In nucleotides, the CDR3 is TGCAGTGCTAGGCCCCACGAGGGGGCGGCTCAGCCCCAGCATTTT.

This clonotype was observed at least ten times. This chain uses TRBV18 with TRBJ2-1; 9 bases align to TRBD2. Trimming took 4 bases from V and 2 from J; bases not matched to a gene: 6. The CDR3 extends over 16 amino acids. Germline V lookup: CDR1 KGHSH, CDR2 LQKENI. The CDR3 spells CASSLSGSLAYNEQFF. The CDR3 DNA follows: TGTGCCAGCTCACTTAGCGGGAGCCTAGCCTACAATGAGCAGTTCTTC.

Notes on this clonotype: With a much larger clone just one base away, this may be a read error. The chain carries TRBV2 and TRBJ2-1; D ambiguous. Germline assignment: CDR1 SNHLY and CDR2 FYNNEI. V lost 4 bases to trimming and J lost 10 bases, with 11 bases between them. This CDR3 has 12 residues. This CDR3 is CASSGAYYEQFF. DNA for the CDR3: TGTGCCAGCAGTGGAGCCTACTACGAGCAGTTCTTC.

In this sample, this clonotype turned up a few times. The chain has TRBV6-2 or TRBV6-3 and TRBJ2-1; 14 bases map to TRBD2. V trimming: 0 bases; J trimming: 10 bases; junction bases outside the gene matches: 5. This CDR3 region has 16 residues. Germline CDR1 is MNHEY and CDR2 is SVGEGT. The CDR3 DNA reads TGTGCCAGCAGTTACTCCGGACTAGCGGGAGGAAGCGAGCAGTTCTTC. It encodes CASSYSGLAGGSEQFF.

This clonotype occurred many times. This rearrangement joins TRBV4-1 to TRBJ2-1; D ambiguous. The CDR3 length is 16 residues. CDR1 is MGHRA, CDR2 YSYEKL, per germline. The germline V and J ends were trimmed by 1 base and 3 bases, with 13 bases remaining between them. Here the CDR3 DNA reads TGCGCCAGCAGCCAAGTTGACTTAATTGTCTACAATGAGCAGTTCTTC. Protein: CASSQVDLIVYNEQFF.

This clonotype was seen many times. The V and J genes are TRBV10-3 and TRBJ2-2; 8 nucleotides agree with TRBD2. The germline V gene encodes CDR1 ENHRY and CDR2 SYGVKD. The CDR3 runs to 16 residues. Trimming cost V 4 bases and J 2 bases; bases outside gene matches: 6. The CDR3, as DNA: TGTGCCATCAGTGGGCAGACTAGCGTTAACACCGGGGAGCTGTTTTTT. It yields the protein CAISGQTSVNTGELFF.